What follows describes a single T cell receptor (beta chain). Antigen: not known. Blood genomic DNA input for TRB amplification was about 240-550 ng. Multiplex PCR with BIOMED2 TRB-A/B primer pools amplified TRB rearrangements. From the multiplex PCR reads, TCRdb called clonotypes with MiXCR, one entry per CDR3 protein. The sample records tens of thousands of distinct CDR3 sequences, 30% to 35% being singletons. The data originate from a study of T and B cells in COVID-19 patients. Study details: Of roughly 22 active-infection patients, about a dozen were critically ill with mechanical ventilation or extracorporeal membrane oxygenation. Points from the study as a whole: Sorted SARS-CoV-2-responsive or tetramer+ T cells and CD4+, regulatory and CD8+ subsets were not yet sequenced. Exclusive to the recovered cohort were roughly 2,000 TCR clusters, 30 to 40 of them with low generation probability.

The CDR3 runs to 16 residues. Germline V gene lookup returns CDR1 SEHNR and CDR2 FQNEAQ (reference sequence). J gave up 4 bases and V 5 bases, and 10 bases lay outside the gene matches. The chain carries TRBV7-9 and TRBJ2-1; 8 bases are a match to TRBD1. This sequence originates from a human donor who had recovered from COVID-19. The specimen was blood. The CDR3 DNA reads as TGTGCCAGCAGCCTGCCCCCGGGACAGGTATACAATGAGCAGTTCTTC. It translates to CASSLPPGQVYNEQFF.